The rows below give T cell receptor beta chains drawn from one sample of a study of blood T cell repertoires in COVID-19. Some clones are missing from TCRdb's copy, which holds only in-frame ones; the method was immunoSEQ multiplex PCR. Among roughly 190,000 clones listed, roughly 84% were seen once. Sequenced material: peripheral blood. These receptors were collected from a woman aged 70-85 years with COVID-19, enrolled during active disease. CDR3s include the opening cysteine and the closing phenylalanine or tryptophan. A D gene is named only where the DNA matches it firmly. Not every row has a clone size; where given, it reads once, few, many or a size class.

v_gene	d_gene	j_gene	abundance	CDR3nt	CDR3aa
TRBV11-2	.	TRBJ2-1	.	TGTGCCAGCAGCCCGGAGGGCCTCACCTACAATGAGCAGTTCTTC	CASSPEGLTYNEQFF
TRBV28	TRBD1	TRBJ2-2	.	TGTGCCAGCAGTTTAAGGGGGCGCACCGGGGAGCTGTTTTTT	CASSLRGRTGELFF
TRBV23-1	.	TRBJ1-2	.	TGCGCCAGCAGTCAATCTAATGACACAGTGGCAATCTATGGCTACACCTTC	CASSQSNDTVAIYGYTF
TRBV4-2	.	TRBJ1-4	.	TGTGCCAGCAGCCAAGGAATCGGGGAACTGTTTTTT	CASSQGIGELFF
TRBV6-4	TRBD1	TRBJ2-7	.	TGTGCCAGCACCCAGAAGGTAAGGGACAGGGTCCCCTACGAGCAGTACTTC	CASTQKVRDRVPYEQYF
TRBV27	.	TRBJ2-2	.	TGTGCCAGCAGCCGCCGGGACTCCTACACCGGGGAGCTGTTTTTT	CASSRRDSYTGELFF
TRBV27	TRBD1	TRBJ1-4	.	TGTGCCAGCAGGTCGGGACAGGGGGCCGTAGCTAGGACTAATGAAAAACTGTTTTTT	CASRSGQGAVARTNEKLFF
TRBV19	.	TRBJ2-1	.	TGTGCCAGTCGTTTGTCGCGGGACGTCGTACGGCGTGAGCAGTTCTTC	CASRLSRDVVRREQFF
TRBV6-5	.	TRBJ1-1	.	TGTGCCAGCATTATTAACACTGAAGCTTTCTTT	CASIINTEAFF
TRBV28	TRBD1	TRBJ1-5	.	TGTGCCAGCAGCGACAGGGGGCTGGGCGTACGCCAGCCCCAGCATTTT	CASSDRGLGVRQPQHF
TRBV15	.	TRBJ1-1	.	TGTGCCACCAGCAGAGTGGCAGGGATGGGTACCACTGAAGCTTTCTTT	CATSRVAGMGTTEAFF
TRBV7-9	TRBD1	TRBJ1-2	few	TGTGCCAGCAGCTCCCGGGACAGGGGTTTTTCCGGCTACACCTTC	CASSSRDRGFSGYTF
TRBV18	.	TRBJ1-1	few	TGTGCCAGCTCACCGGACACGATGAACACTGAAGCTTTCTTT	CASSPDTMNTEAFF
TRBV2	.	TRBJ1-2	.	TGTGCCAGCAGTGACTCCTATGGCTACACCTTC	CASSDSYGYTF
TRBV3-1/TRBV3-2	.	TRBJ2-7	.	TGTGCCAGCAGCCCGGGACACCGCACGCAGTACTTC	CASSPGHRTQYF
TRBV5-5	TRBD1	TRBJ1-5	.	TGTGCCAGCAGCTGGGGACAGGGACCTAATCAGCCCCAGCATTTT	CASSWGQGPNQPQHF
TRBV7-9	.	TRBJ1-3	once	TGTGCCAGCAGCCCGATAGCGGTATCTGGAAACACCATATATTTT	CASSPIAVSGNTIYF
TRBV5-6	TRBD2	TRBJ2-3	once	TGTGCCAGCAGCTTGAGGCCCCTAGCGGGGGGGTCTAGCACAGATACGCAGTATTTT	CASSLRPLAGGSSTDTQYF
TRBV30	.	TRBJ2-4	.	TGTGCCTGGAGCCGAGGGAGAGGGATCGGGGCCAAAAACATTCAGTACTTC	CAWSRGRGIGAKNIQYF
TRBV18	TRBD2	TRBJ2-1	once	TGTGCCAGCTCACCGGTAGCGGGAGGTCGGAATGAGCAGTTCTTC	CASSPVAGGRNEQFF
TRBV27	.	TRBJ1-1	once	TGTGCCAGCAGTTATACAGGGCGGAACACTGAAGCTTTCTTT	CASSYTGRNTEAFF
TRBV20-1	TRBD1	TRBJ1-2	.	TGCAGTGTCGACAGGGCTAATGGCTACACCTTC	CSVDRANGYTF
TRBV7-8	.	TRBJ1-2	.	TGTGCCAGCAGCGTAGGAAGTAGCTATGGCTACACCTTC	CASSVGSSYGYTF
TRBV19	TRBD2	TRBJ2-2	.	TGTGCCAGTAGGCGGAATTCCGGGGGGGTCAACACCGGGGAGCTGTTTTTT	CASRRNSGGVNTGELFF
TRBV11-2	TRBD2	TRBJ2-7	.	TGTGCCAGCAGCTTTTTAGCGGGAGGCTACGAGCAGTACTTC	CASSFLAGGYEQYF
TRBV2	.	TRBJ1-5	.	TGTGCCAGCAGTGAAGTTGGTGGAGACAATCAGCCCCAGCATTTT	CASSEVGGDNQPQHF
TRBV7-2	.	TRBJ1-1	.	TGTGCCAGCAGCTTACCCGAGGGCCCCGATGAAGCTTTCTTT	CASSLPEGPDEAFF
TRBV28	.	TRBJ1-1	.	TGTGCCAGCAGTCTTGGACACCAACCTGAAGCTTTCTTT	CASSLGHQPEAFF
TRBV2	TRBD2	TRBJ2-3	.	TGTGCCAGCAGGACTAGCGTAGATACGCAGTATTTT	CASRTSVDTQYF
TRBV12-3/TRBV12-4	.	TRBJ2-3	.	TGTGCCAGCAGCCTGTGGCTAGATACGCAGTATTTT	CASSLWLDTQYF
TRBV11-3	TRBD1	TRBJ1-1	.	TGTGCCAGCAGCTCGACAGGGAGGGCTTTCTTT	CASSSTGRAFF
TRBV18	TRBD1	TRBJ1-2	.	TGTGCCAGCTCACCAAGGACAGGGGGGGTCGACTATGGCTACACCTTC	CASSPRTGGVDYGYTF
TRBV12-3/TRBV12-4	TRBD1	TRBJ1-4	few	TGTGCCAGCAGCGGACAGGGGGAGCGAAAACTGTTTTTT	CASSGQGERKLFF
TRBV6-6	.	TRBJ2-2	.	TGTGCCAGCAGTTCCTTGGCTACCGGGGAGCTGTTTTTT	CASSSLATGELFF
TRBV7-2	.	TRBJ2-6	.	TGTGCCAGCAGTTCAAATGGAGCGCGGAGTGGGGCCAACGTCCTGACTTTC	CASSSNGARSGANVLTF
TRBV5-1	TRBD2	TRBJ2-5	.	TGCGCCAGCAGGGGCGGGAGTGAGGAGACCCAGTACTTC	CASRGGSEETQYF
TRBV7-2	.	TRBJ1-5	.	TGTGCCAGCAGCCCCTCACGGGGAGTAGGTAGCAATCAGCCCCAGCATTTT	CASSPSRGVGSNQPQHF
TRBV5-8	.	TRBJ1-2	once	TGTGCCAGCAGCTTGGCGGGAAATGACTATGGCTACACCTTC	CASSLAGNDYGYTF
TRBV27	.	TRBJ1-6	.	TGTGCCAGCAGTAATTTAAATTCACCCCTCCACTTT	CASSNLNSPLHF
TRBV3-1/TRBV3-2	TRBD1	TRBJ2-1	.	TGTGCCAGCAGCCCGGGGACAGGGAGTAATAATGAGCAGTTCTTC	CASSPGTGSNNEQFF
TRBV28	.	TRBJ1-1	few	TGTGCCAGCAGTTCTAGCGCGTCGAACACTGAAGCTTTCTTT	CASSSSASNTEAFF
TRBV30	TRBD1	TRBJ1-2	.	TGTGCCTGGGGACAGGGGAACTATGGCTACACCTTC	CAWGQGNYGYTF
TRBV4-1	.	TRBJ1-5	.	TGCGCCAGCAGCCCACAGCCACGCCTTAATCAGCCCCAGCATTTT	CASSPQPRLNQPQHF